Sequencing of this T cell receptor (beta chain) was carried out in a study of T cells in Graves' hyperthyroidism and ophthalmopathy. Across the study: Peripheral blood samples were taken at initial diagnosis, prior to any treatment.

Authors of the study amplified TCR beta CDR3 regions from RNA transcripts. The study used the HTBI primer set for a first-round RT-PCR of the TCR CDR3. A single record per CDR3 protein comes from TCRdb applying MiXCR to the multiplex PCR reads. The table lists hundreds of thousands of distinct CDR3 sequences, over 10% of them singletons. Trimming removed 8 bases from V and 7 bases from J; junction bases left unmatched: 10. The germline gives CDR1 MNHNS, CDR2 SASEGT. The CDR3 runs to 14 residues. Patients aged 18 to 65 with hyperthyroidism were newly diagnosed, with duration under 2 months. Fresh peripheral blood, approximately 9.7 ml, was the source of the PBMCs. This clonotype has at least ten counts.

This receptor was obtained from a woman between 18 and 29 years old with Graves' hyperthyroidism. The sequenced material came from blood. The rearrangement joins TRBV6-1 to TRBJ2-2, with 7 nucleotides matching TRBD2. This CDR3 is CASREAGANGELFF. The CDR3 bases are TGTGCCAGCCGGGAGGCGGGAGCCAACGGGGAGCTGTTTTTT.